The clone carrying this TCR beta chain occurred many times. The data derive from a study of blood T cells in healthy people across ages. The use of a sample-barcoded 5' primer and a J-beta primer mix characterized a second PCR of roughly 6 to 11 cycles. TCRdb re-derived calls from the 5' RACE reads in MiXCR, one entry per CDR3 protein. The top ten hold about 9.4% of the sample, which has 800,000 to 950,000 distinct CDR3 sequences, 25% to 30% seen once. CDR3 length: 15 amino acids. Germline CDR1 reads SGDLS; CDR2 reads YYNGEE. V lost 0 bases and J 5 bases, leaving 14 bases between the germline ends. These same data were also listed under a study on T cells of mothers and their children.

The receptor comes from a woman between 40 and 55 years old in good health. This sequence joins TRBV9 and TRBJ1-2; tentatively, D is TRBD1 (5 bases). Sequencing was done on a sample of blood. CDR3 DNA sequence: TGTGCCAGCAGCGTAGCAACCAGCAGGGAGTATGGCTACACCTTC. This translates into CASSVATSREYGYTF.